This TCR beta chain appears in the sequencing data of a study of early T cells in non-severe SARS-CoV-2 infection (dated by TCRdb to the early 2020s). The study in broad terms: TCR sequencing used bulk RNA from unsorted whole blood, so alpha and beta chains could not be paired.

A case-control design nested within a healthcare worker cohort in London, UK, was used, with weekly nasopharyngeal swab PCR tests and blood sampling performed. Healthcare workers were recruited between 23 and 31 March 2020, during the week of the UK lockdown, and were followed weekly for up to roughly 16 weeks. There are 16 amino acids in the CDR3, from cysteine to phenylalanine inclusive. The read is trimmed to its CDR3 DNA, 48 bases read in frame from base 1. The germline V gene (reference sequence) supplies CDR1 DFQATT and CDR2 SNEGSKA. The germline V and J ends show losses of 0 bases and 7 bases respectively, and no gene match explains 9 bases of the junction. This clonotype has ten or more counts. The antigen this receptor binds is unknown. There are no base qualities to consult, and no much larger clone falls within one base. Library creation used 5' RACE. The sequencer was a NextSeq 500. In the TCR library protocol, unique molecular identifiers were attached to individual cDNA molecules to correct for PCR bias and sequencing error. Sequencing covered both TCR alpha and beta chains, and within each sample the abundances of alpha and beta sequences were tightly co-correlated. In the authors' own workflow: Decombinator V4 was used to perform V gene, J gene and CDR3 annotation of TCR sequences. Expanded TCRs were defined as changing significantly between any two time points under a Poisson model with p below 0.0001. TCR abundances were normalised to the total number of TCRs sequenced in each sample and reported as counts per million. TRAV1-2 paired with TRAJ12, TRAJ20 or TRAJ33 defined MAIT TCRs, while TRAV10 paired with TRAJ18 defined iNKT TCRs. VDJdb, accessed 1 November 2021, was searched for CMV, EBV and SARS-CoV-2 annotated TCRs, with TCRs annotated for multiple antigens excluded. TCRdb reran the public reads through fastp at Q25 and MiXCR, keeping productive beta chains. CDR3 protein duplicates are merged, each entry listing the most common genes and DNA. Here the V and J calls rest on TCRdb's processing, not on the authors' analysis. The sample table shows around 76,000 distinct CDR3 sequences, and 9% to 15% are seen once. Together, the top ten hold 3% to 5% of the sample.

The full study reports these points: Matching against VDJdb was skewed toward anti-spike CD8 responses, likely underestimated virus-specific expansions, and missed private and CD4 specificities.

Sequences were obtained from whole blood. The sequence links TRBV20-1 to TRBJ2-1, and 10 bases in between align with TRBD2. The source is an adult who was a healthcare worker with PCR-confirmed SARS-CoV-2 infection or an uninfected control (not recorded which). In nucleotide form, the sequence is TGCAGTGCTAGAGATTTGCCGGGACTAGCGCGTAATGAGCAGTTCTTC. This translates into CSARDLPGLARNEQFF.